This TCR beta chain was found in a study of blood T cell repertoires in COVID-19. TCRdb keeps only in-frame clones here, not all; method: immunoSEQ multiplex PCR. The sample lists a few hundred thousand clones; 80% to 90% were seen once. CDR3 length equals 13 residues. Trimming cost V 2 bases and J 6 bases; bases outside gene matches: 4. Per the germline V gene, CDR1 is MRHNA and CDR2 is SNTAGT. The receptor's source is a woman aged 40 to 55 who had recovered from COVID-19. Sample: peripheral blood. The V call is TRBV6-4, the J call TRBJ2-7; 7 nucleotides line up with TRBD1. CDR3 sequence (DNA): TGTGCCAGCAGTGACAAGCCAGGGGGCGAGCAGTACTTC. It yields the protein CASSDKPGGEQYF.